The clone carrying this T cell receptor beta chain was detected many times. These data belong to a study of T cells after yellow fever vaccination. The CDR3 sequence is 15 residues long. The V and J ends lost 5 bases and 2 bases respectively, with 14 bases between them. The germline V gene encodes CDR1 SEHNR and CDR2 FQNEAQ (reference sequence). TCRdb reanalysed the 5' RACE reads using MiXCR and keeps one entry per CDR3 protein. The repertoire holds some 150,000 distinct CDR3 sequences, with approximately 6.6% as singletons. The sample here was CD4+ T cells sorted from PBMCs, taken 10 days after the yellow fever booster vaccination. The origin of this receptor is a man aged 25 to 40 who received the YFV17D yellow fever vaccine. V usage is TRBV7-9 and J usage is TRBJ2-3; the D call may be TRBD1 or TRBD2 (5 bases each). CDR3 region: CASSRGGGLTDTQYF. The CDR3 region has the DNA TGTGCCAGCAGCCGGGGTGGGGGTCTCACAGATACGCAGTATTTT. The entire variable domain, with the rest obtained from reference TRBV7-9 and TRBJ2-3, is as follows: DTGVSQNPRHKITKRGQNVTFRCDPISEHNRLYWYRQTLGQGPEFLTYFQNEAQLEKSRLLSDRFSAERPKGSFSTLEIQRTEQGDSAMYLCASSRGGGLTDTQYFGPGTRLTVL.